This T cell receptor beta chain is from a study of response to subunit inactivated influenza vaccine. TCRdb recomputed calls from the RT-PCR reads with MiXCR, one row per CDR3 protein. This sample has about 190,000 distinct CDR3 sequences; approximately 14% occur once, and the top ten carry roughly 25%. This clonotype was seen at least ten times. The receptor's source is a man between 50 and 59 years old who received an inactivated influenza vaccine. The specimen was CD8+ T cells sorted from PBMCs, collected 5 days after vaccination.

CDR3 in amino acids: CSVAAGTGNYEQFF. The CDR3 DNA reads TGCAGCGTCGCAGCCGGGACAGGGAATTATGAGCAGTTCTTC. The genes are TRBV29-1 and TRBJ2-1, with 9 bases identical to TRBD1. V lost 6 bases, J lost 8 bases, and 11 bases stayed unmatched. Germline assignment: CDR1 SQVTM and CDR2 ANQGSEA. This CDR3 region has 14 residues.